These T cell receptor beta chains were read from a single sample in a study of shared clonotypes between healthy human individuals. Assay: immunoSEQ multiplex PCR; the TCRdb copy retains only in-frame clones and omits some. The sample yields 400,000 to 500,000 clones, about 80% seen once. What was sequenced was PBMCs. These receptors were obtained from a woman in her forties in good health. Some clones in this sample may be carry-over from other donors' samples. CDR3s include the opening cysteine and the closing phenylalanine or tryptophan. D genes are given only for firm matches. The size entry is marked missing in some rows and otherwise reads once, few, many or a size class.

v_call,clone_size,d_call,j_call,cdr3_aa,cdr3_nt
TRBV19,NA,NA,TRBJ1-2,CASKIGIGTGYTF,TGTGCCAGTAAAATAGGTATAGGTACTGGCTACACCTTC
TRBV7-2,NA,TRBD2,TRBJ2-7,CASRKLAGYEQYF,TGTGCCAGCAGGAAACTAGCGGGCTACGAGCAGTACTTC
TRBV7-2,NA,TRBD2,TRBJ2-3,CASSSVLAGNTDTQYF,TGTGCCAGCAGCTCGGTACTAGCGGGTAACACAGATACGCAGTATTTT
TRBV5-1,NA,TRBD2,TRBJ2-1,CASSSLTGGQVNEQFF,TGCGCCAGCAGCTCCTTGACGGGAGGGCAGGTGAATGAGCAGTTCTTC
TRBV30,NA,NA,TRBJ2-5,CAWSVNPETQYF,TGTGCCTGGAGTGTAAATCCAGAGACCCAGTACTTC
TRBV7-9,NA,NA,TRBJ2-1,CAYRTADNEQFF,TGTGCATATAGGACAGCCGACAATGAGCAGTTCTTC
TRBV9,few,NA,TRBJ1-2,CASSVGGTNYGYTF,TGTGCCAGCAGCGTAGGGGGAACAAACTATGGCTACACCTTC
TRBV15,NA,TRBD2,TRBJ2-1,CATSRWTSGSNEQFF,TGTGCCACCAGCCGATGGACTAGCGGGAGCAATGAGCAGTTCTTC
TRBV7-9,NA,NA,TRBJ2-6,CAIPTGFPGANVLTF,TGTGCCATCCCAACAGGGTTTCCTGGGGCCAACGTCCTGACTTTC
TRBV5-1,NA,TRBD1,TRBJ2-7,CASSLVSGQGYEQYF,TGCGCCAGCAGCTTGGTGTCGGGACAGGGCTACGAGCAGTACTTC
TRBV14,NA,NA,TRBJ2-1,CASSRSGVSGYNEQFF,TGTGCCAGCAGCCGTTCAGGGGTATCGGGGTACAATGAGCAGTTCTTC
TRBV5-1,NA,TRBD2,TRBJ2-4,CASSLGRLAGGGNIQYF,TGCGCCAGCAGCTTGGGTCGACTAGCGGGAGGCGGGAACATTCAGTACTTC
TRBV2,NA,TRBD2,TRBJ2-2,CASSGTSVGELFF,TGTGCCAGCAGTGGGACTAGCGTCGGGGAGCTGTTTTTT
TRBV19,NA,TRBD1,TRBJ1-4,CASSINAPDRGWSEKLFF,TGTGCCAGTAGTATAAACGCCCCAGACAGGGGTTGGAGTGAAAAACTGTTTTTT
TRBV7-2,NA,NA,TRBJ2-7,CASSLGGASYEQYF,TGTGCCAGCAGCTTAGGGGGGGCGAGCTACGAGCAGTACTTC
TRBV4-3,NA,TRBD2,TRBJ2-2,CASSQSRTSGSGGELFF,TGCGCCAGCAGCCAAAGTCGGACTAGCGGGAGTGGCGGGGAGCTGTTTTTT
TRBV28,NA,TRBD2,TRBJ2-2,CASRTLAGGGTGELFF,TGTGCCAGCAGGACCTTAGCGGGAGGTGGCACCGGGGAGCTGTTTTTT
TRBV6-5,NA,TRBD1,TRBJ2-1,CASSRQGSSYNEQFF,TGTGCCAGCAGCCGACAGGGAAGCTCCTACAATGAGCAGTTCTTC
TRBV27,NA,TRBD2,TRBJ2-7,CASSLLGTSESYEQYF,TGTGCCAGCAGTTTATTGGGGACTAGCGAATCCTACGAGCAGTACTTC
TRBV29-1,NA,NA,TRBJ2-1,CSDRPASNEQFF,TGCAGCGACCGGCCTGCTAGCAATGAGCAGTTCTTC
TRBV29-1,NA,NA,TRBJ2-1,CSVELEQSSHYNEQFF,TGCAGCGTTGAACTTGAACAGAGTTCCCACTACAATGAGCAGTTCTTC
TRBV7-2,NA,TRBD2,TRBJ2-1,CASSLSTSGSYNEQFF,TGTGCCAGCAGCCTCTCGACTAGCGGGAGCTACAATGAGCAGTTCTTC
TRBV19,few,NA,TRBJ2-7,CASSTSSYEQYF,TGTGCCAGTAGTACTTCCTCTTACGAGCAGTACTTC
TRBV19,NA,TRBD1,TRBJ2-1,CASSIVGQGNEQFF,TGTGCCAGTAGTATAGTTGGACAGGGCAATGAGCAGTTCTTC
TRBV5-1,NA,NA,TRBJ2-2,CASSLTATGELFF,TGCGCCAGCAGCTTGACCGCTACCGGGGAGCTGTTTTTT
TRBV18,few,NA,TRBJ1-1,CASSPFERRTEAFF,TGTGCCAGCTCACCTTTCGAAAGAAGGACTGAAGCTTTCTTT
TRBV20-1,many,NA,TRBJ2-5,CSADSQETQYF,TGCAGTGCTGATTCGCAAGAGACCCAGTACTTC
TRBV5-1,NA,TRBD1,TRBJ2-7,CASSLRTGGDEQYF,TGCGCCAGCAGCTTAAGGACAGGGGGGGACGAGCAGTACTTC
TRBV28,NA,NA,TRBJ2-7,CATQWDTYEQYF,TGTGCCACCCAGTGGGATACCTACGAGCAGTACTTC
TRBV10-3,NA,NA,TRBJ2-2,CAISVRQLNTGELFF,TGTGCCATCAGTGTAAGGCAACTGAACACCGGGGAGCTGTTTTTT
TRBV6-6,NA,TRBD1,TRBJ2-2,CASSYDRGRGTGELFF,TGTGCCAGCAGTTACGACAGGGGACGGGGCACCGGGGAGCTGTTTTTT
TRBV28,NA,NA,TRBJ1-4,CASRGQSNEKLFF,TGTGCCAGCAGAGGGCAAAGTAATGAAAAACTGTTTTTT
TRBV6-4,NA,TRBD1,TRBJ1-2,CASSDSGTGADGYTF,TGTGCCAGCAGTGACTCGGGGACAGGGGCGGATGGCTACACCTTC
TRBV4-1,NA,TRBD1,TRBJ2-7,CASSQGTGSSYEQYF,TGCGCCAGCAGCCAAGGGACAGGGAGCTCCTACGAGCAGTACTTC
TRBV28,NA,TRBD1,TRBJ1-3,CASYRGNGNTIYF,TGTGCCAGCTACAGGGGGAATGGAAACACCATATATTTT
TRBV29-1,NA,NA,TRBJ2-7,CSVRARERGYEQYF,NA
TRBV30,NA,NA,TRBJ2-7,CAWTKGSSYEQYF,TGTGCCTGGACGAAGGGGAGCTCTTACGAGCAGTACTTC
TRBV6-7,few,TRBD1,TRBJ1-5,CASAGGGQPQHF,TGTGCCTCGGCAGGGGGCGGTCAGCCCCAGCATTTT
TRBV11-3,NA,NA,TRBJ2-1,CASSLLGPPAGNSYNEQFF,TGTGCCAGCAGCTTACTAGGGCCCCCGGCGGGGAACTCCTACAATGAGCAGTTCTTC
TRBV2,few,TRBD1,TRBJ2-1,CASSEDREQFF,TGTGCCAGCAGTGAGGACAGGGAGCAGTTCTTC
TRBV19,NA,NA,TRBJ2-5,CASSKENQETQYF,TGTGCCAGTAGTAAAGAAAACCAAGAGACCCAGTACTTC
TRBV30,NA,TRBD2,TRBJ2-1,CAWSVGSGLAGNEQFF,TGTGCCTGGAGTGTTGGATCCGGACTAGCGGGGAATGAGCAGTTCTTC
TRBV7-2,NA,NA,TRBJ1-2,CASSLDPLNYTF,TGTGCCAGCAGCTTAGACCCGCTTAACTACACCTTC
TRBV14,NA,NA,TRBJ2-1,CASSQVAGFFEQFF,TGTGCCAGCAGCCAAGTCGCAGGGTTCTTTGAGCAGTTCTTC
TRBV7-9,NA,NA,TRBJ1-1,CTSSPRASDTEAFF,TGTACCAGCAGCCCTAGGGCGTCTGACACTGAAGCTTTCTTT
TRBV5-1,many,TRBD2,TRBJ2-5,CASGEGGRETQYF,TGCGCCAGCGGGGAAGGCGGGAGGGAGACCCAGTACTTC
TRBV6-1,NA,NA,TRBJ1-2,CASSTSTGMGGYTF,TGTGCCAGCAGCACTTCAACAGGGATGGGGGGCTACACCTTC
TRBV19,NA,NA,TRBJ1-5,CASSMGRISNQPQHF,TGTGCCAGTAGTATGGGGCGGATTAGCAATCAGCCCCAGCATTTT
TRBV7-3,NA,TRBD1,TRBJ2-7,CASSLTGGSYEQYF,TGTGCCAGCAGCCTCACAGGGGGTTCCTACGAGCAGTACTTC
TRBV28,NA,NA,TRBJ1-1,CASKQGLFDTEAFF,TGTGCCAGCAAGCAGGGGCTTTTCGACACTGAAGCTTTCTTT
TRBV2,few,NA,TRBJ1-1,CASREGWMNTEAFF,TGTGCCAGCAGAGAGGGCTGGATGAACACTGAAGCTTTCTTT
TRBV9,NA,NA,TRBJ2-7,CASSADSSEQYF,TGTGCCAGCAGCGCCGACAGCTCCGAGCAGTACTTC
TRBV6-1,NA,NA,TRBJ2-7,CASSPYSSEQYF,TGTGCCAGCAGTCCCTATAGTAGTGAGCAGTACTTC
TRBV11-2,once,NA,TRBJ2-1,CASSHRADSSYNEQFF,TGTGCCAGCAGCCACCGAGCAGACAGCTCCTACAATGAGCAGTTCTTC
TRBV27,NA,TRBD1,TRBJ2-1,CASSLRGQYNEQFF,TGTGCCAGCAGTTTGAGGGGGCAATACAATGAGCAGTTCTTC
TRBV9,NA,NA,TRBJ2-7,CASSVVAQSYEQYF,TGTGCCAGCAGCGTAGTCGCCCAGAGCTACGAGCAGTACTTC
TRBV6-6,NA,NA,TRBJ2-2,CASRLQVSTGELFF,TGTGCCAGCAGGCTACAGGTGTCCACCGGGGAGCTGTTTTTT
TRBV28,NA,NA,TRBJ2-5,CASSLGLQHEETQYF,TGTGCCAGCAGTTTAGGTTTACAGCACGAAGAGACCCAGTACTTC
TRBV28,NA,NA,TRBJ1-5,CASSLIFRGNQPQHF,TGTGCCAGCAGTTTAATCTTCAGGGGAAATCAGCCCCAGCATTTT